Listed below are T cell receptor beta chains from one sample, sequenced in a study of T cells in Graves' hyperthyroidism and ophthalmopathy. MiXCR was run by TCRdb on the multiplex PCR reads, yielding one entry per CDR3 protein. The sample yields hundreds of thousands of distinct CDR3 sequences, around 20% seen once. Sequencing was carried out using blood. These receptors came from a man aged 30 to 39 with Graves' ophthalmopathy. CDR3s include the opening cysteine and the closing phenylalanine or tryptophan. The D gene is left open where the match is weak. Where a row states a size, it is once, few, many or the class of an expanded clone; other rows omit it.

>many|TRBV7-3|TRBJ1-1|TRBD1
CASSPGQGETEAFF
TGTGCCAGCAGCCCTGGACAGGGGGAGACTGAAGCTTTCTTT
>-|TRBV18|TRBJ2-1|TRBD2
CASSPKREGWSYNEQFF
TGTGCCAGCTCACCAAAGCGGGAGGGCTGGTCCTACAATGAGCAGTTCTTC
>-|TRBV27|TRBJ1-6|-
CASSLSRANNSPLHF
TGTGCCAGCAGTTTATCGAGGGCAAATAATTCACCCCTCCACTTT
>many|TRBV7-2|TRBJ2-1|TRBD2
CASSLTAGPYNEQFF
TGTGCCAGCAGCTTAACAGCGGGACCTTACAATGAGCAGTTCTTC
>many|TRBV3-1|TRBJ2-1|-
CASSPQGLSYNEQFF
TGTGCCAGCAGCCCCCAGGGTCTCTCCTACAATGAGCAGTTCTTC
>-|TRBV20-1|TRBJ1-1|-
CSARVRGRGTEAFF
TGCAGTGCTAGAGTCAGGGGTAGGGGCACTGAAGCTTTCTTT
>many|TRBV2|TRBJ1-1|-
CASSGGVNTEAFF
TGTGCCAGCAGTGGAGGAGTGAACACTGAAGCTTTCTTT
>-|TRBV6-1|TRBJ1-1|-
CATVNGNTEAFF
TGTGCCACCGTAAACGGCAACACTGAAGCTTTCTTT
>-|TRBV6-1|TRBJ2-7|TRBD1
CASNGQGLSPYEQYF
TGTGCCAGCAACGGACAGGGTCTAAGCCCCTACGAGCAGTACTTC
>-|TRBV20-1|TRBJ2-7|TRBD2
CSAPYLGLAGVGYEQYF
TGCAGTGCCCCTTATTTGGGACTAGCGGGAGTAGGCTACGAGCAGTACTTC
>-|TRBV29-1|TRBJ2-7|-
CSVEWEAGDAYEQYF
TGCAGCGTTGAATGGGAGGCAGGGGACGCCTACGAGCAGTACTTC